This passage covers 18 T cell receptor beta chains from one sample sequenced in a study of STAT5B mutations in CD4+ large granular lymphocyte leukemia (dated by TCRdb to between 2021 and 2023). The library was built by means of the immunoSEQ multiplex PCR assay. This is the immuneACCESS table as TCRdb keeps it, with only in-frame sequences that have V and J called. A part of the clones is gone; compared with another copy, unresolved V genes explain less than half, and the rest is unexplained. In all, the sample holds 40,000 or so clones, and 70% to 80% of those were seen once. In total, the top ten clones hold approximately 0.6% of the sample. The specimen sequenced was CD4+ T cells from blood buffy coats. The origin of the receptors is a human donor in good health.

The chain uses TRBV2 and TRBJ1-4; 7 bases map to TRBD1. The CDR3 is 14 amino acids. Trimming at V came to 6 bases and at J to 2 bases, leaving 3 bases not matched to a gene. Germline loops: CDR1 SNHLY, CDR2 FYNNEI. For the CDR3, the DNA is TGTGCCAGCAGAGAGGGACAGACTAATGAAAAACTGTTTTTT. It translates to CASREGQTNEKLFF.

This chain joins TRBV7-2 and TRBJ1-5; no clear D. The germline CDR1 and CDR2 sequences are SGHTA and FQGNSA. CDR3 length equals 15 residues. The V end was cut by 5 bases, the J end by 4 bases, with 15 bases between. CDR3 sequence reads: CASSLGTMGNQPQHF. The CDR3 DNA reads as TGTGCCAGCAGCCTCGGAACAATGGGGAATCAGCCCCAGCATTTT.

The chain recombines TRBV6-1 with TRBJ2-7, with D perhaps being TRBD1 or TRBD2 (5 bases each). The CDR3 runs to 13 residues. CDR1 MNHNS and CDR2 SASEGT come from the germline V gene. Trimming stripped 6 bases from V and 3 bases from J, with 12 bases between. The CDR3 reads CASSPGPSYEQYF. The DNA for the CDR3 is TGTGCCAGCAGCCCGGGACCGAGCTACGAGCAGTACTTC.

For the CDR3, the DNA is TGTGCCAGCAGAGAGACAGAAAATTCACCCCTCCACTTT. Translated, it gives CASRETENSPLHF. V gene TRBV2 combines with J gene TRBJ1-6, with a tentative D call TRBD1 (5 bases). The CDR3 covers 13 residues. Trimming removed 6 bases from V and 7 bases from J, with 10 bases in between. CDR1 and CDR2 from the germline V gene are SNHLY and FYNNEI. Full variable domain (rest looked up from reference TRBV2 and TRBJ1-6): EPEVTQTPSHQVTQMGQEVILRCVPISNHLYFYWYRQILGQKVEFLVSFYNNEISEKSEIFDDQFSVERPDGSNFTLKIRSTKLEDSAMYFCASRETENSPLHFGNGTRLTVT.

V is TRBV27 and J is TRBJ2-1; 11 bases agree with TRBD2. This CDR3 has 15 amino acids. Germline values: CDR1 MNHEY, CDR2 SMNVEV (reference sequence). V shed 4 bases, J shed 9 bases, and the junction held 8 bases outside the gene matches. The chain's CDR3 is CASSSHSGGAFEQFF. CDR3 bases: TGTGCCAGCAGTTCGCATAGCGGGGGGGCTTTTGAGCAGTTCTTC.

The chain employs TRBV18 and TRBJ1-5; TRBD1 matches at 9 bases. Trimming at V came to 4 bases and at J to 7 bases, leaving 5 bases not matched to a gene. CDR3 size: 14 residues. CDR1 is KGHSH, CDR2 LQKENI, per germline. The CDR3 spells CASSLGQGGQPQHF. The CDR3 DNA sequence: TGTGCCAGCTCACTGGGACAGGGAGGACAGCCCCAGCATTTT.

This clone has just a few counts. V usage is TRBV10-3 and J usage is TRBJ1-6; the D gene is possibly TRBD1 (6 bases). Between the trimmed V and J ends, which lost 4 bases and 7 bases, there was a span of 11 bases. The CDR3 length is 14 residues. The germline V gene has CDR1 ENHRY and CDR2 SYGVKD. CDR3 DNA sequence: TGTGCCATCAGTGGGGGGGCCGGCAATTCACCCCTCCACTTT. Translation gives CAISGGAGNSPLHF.

This clone was counted only a few times. The gene calls are TRBV18 and TRBJ1-1; the match to TRBD1 covers 10 bases. Losses at the gene ends were 4 bases for V and 1 base for J; bases not matched to a gene: 3. The CDR3 consists of 15 residues. The V gene's germline CDR1 is KGHSH and CDR2 LQKENI. Written as DNA, the CDR3 is TGTGCCAGCTCACTGGGACAGGGGAAGAACACTGAAGCTTTCTTT. Residues: CASSLGQGKNTEAFF.

This chain joins TRBV9 and TRBJ2-3; 9 bases map to TRBD2. V dropped 3 bases and J dropped 0; count of bases not matched to a gene: 2. The germline gives CDR1 SGDLS, CDR2 YYNGEE. This CDR3 has 15 amino acids. CDR3 bases: TGTGCCAGCAGCGGCGGGGGGGCGAGCACAGATACGCAGTATTTT. The encoded protein is CASSGGGASTDTQYF.

The genes are TRBV5-1 and TRBJ2-5; tentative D call: TRBD1 (5 bases). The CDR3 has 15 residues. Deletions cut 1 base from V and 5 bases from J, with 15 bases between. Germline CDR1 SGHRS, CDR2 YFSETQ. The CDR3 DNA is TGCGCCAGCAGCTTGTCCACAGGTTGGCGGGAGACCCAGTACTTC. Translating it yields CASSLSTGWRETQYF.

This clone was observed a handful of times. This chain uses TRBV6-5 with TRBJ2-7, with a possible D match to TRBD1 (6 bases). V was trimmed by 6 bases and J by 6 bases, leaving 15 bases between them. Germline loops: CDR1 MNHEY, CDR2 SVGAGI. CDR3 length: 13 residues. The CDR3 protein is CASSSTGPGEQYF. For the CDR3, the DNA is TGTGCCAGCAGCTCAACAGGGCCGGGCGAGCAGTACTTC.

The V call is TRBV4-2, the J call TRBJ2-3; D may correspond to TRBD1 or TRBD2 (7 bases each). Germline V lookup: CDR1 LGHNA, CDR2 YNFKEQ. Trimming took off 1 base at V and 3 bases at J, with 14 bases between the two ends. The CDR3 length is 16 residues. CDR3 residues: CASSQARGGPTDTQYF. The DNA for the CDR3 is TGTGCCAGCAGCCAAGCCAGGGGGGGCCCGACAGATACGCAGTATTTT.

The chain carries TRBV18 and TRBJ2-7; D ambiguous. The CDR3 loop spans 14 amino acids. Trimming cost V 1 base and J 1 base, with 8 bases left between them. Germline lookup yields CDR1 KGHSH and CDR2 LQKENI. The CDR3 sequence: CASSPLERSYEQYF. The CDR3 DNA follows: TGTGCCAGCTCACCACTCGAGAGGTCCTACGAGCAGTACTTC.

This clone has a handful of counts. The chain couples TRBV18 to TRBJ2-2; D remains unclear. CDR1 KGHSH and CDR2 LQKENI come from the germline V gene. The V and J ends lost 1 base and 8 bases respectively, with 14 bases between them. The CDR3 is 15 residues long. CDR3 loop: CASSPLPGWSGELFF. The CDR3 DNA reads TGTGCCAGCTCACCACTACCAGGCTGGAGTGGGGAGCTGTTTTTT. Looking up the rest from reference TRBV18 and TRBJ2-2 gives the full variable domain: NAGVMQNPRHLVRRRGQEARLRCSPMKGHSHVYWYRQLPEEGLKFMVYLQKENIIDESGMPKERFSAEFPKEGPSILRIQQVVRGDSAAYFCASSPLPGWSGELFFGEGSRLTVL.

The V and J genes are TRBV7-6 and TRBJ2-2; no clear D. CDR3 length: 13 amino acids. Germline V gene sequence: CDR1 SGHVS, CDR2 FNYEAQ. Trimming stripped 2 bases from V and 6 bases from J, with 7 bases between. CDR3 nucleotide sequence: TGTGCCAGCAGCTTATTTCACGCCGGGGAGCTGTTTTTT. It codes for CASSLFHAGELFF.

CDR3 in DNA: TGTGCCAGCAGCGCGGGGCAGGGGATGCCCTACGAGCAGTACTTC. Amino acid sequence: CASSAGQGMPYEQYF. The chain has TRBV9 and TRBJ2-7, with D perhaps matching TRBD1 (6 bases). The CDR3 contains 15 residues. Trimming pared 3 bases from V and 2 bases from J, leaving 15 bases between. Per germline, CDR1 SGDLS and CDR2 YYNGEE.

V and J are TRBV2 and TRBJ2-5; maybe TRBD1 (6 bases). This CDR3 has 13 residues. Per the germline V gene, CDR1 is SNHLY and CDR2 is FYNNEI. V was shortened by 4 bases and J by 4 bases, with 10 bases between the two germline ends. CDR3 protein: CASSVGAGETQYF. The DNA for the CDR3 is TGTGCCAGCAGTGTGGGGGCAGGAGAGACCCAGTACTTC.

The chain recombines TRBV5-1 with TRBJ2-5; no definite D call. V lost 0 bases and J 1 base, leaving 10 bases between the germline ends. Germline assignment: CDR1 SGHRS and CDR2 YFSETQ. The CDR3 extends over 15 amino acids. CDR3 sequence reads: CASSLDPGSQETQYF. The DNA for the CDR3 is TGCGCCAGCAGCTTGGATCCAGGCAGCCAAGAGACCCAGTACTTC.